Listed below are T cell receptor beta chains from one sample, sequenced in a study of T-cell memory formation after mild COVID-19. TCRdb re-derived calls from the 5' RACE reads in MiXCR, one entry per CDR3 protein. The data contain some 160,000 distinct CDR3 sequences, 10% to 15% of them singletons. The sequenced sample was PBMCs or a T cell subset sorted from them (not recorded which). These receptors all come from a man aged 18-30 years who had mild COVID-19 (a few samples of this study predate the infection). Cell type and time point are not known. CDR3s leave out the opening cysteine and the closing phenylalanine or tryptophan. Each record gives: CDR3 protein, V gene, CDR3 length, J gene, clone size. Rows may omit the clone size; those that give it use once, few, many or a size class.

cdr3_aa: ASRPTSGGTGELF
v_call: TRBV7-2
cdr3_length: 13
j_call: TRBJ2-2
clone_size: few

cdr3_aa: ASSRRREDSPLH
v_call: TRBV6-6
cdr3_length: 12
j_call: TRBJ1-6
clone_size: few

cdr3_aa: ASSAPPGQLF
v_call: TRBV3-1
cdr3_length: 10
j_call: TRBJ1-4
clone_size: -

cdr3_aa: ASSFMVLGAGGELF
v_call: TRBV12-3/TRBV12-4
cdr3_length: 14
j_call: TRBJ2-2
clone_size: few

cdr3_aa: ASSLGRGSYEQY
v_call: TRBV5-1
cdr3_length: 12
j_call: TRBJ2-7
clone_size: -

cdr3_aa: AIPKGQGGWTEAF
v_call: TRBV7-9
cdr3_length: 13
j_call: TRBJ1-1
clone_size: -

cdr3_aa: ASSLDQRGNTDTQY
v_call: TRBV5-1
cdr3_length: 14
j_call: TRBJ2-3
clone_size: -

cdr3_aa: ASSLQGESYGYT
v_call: TRBV5-1
cdr3_length: 12
j_call: TRBJ1-2
clone_size: few

cdr3_aa: ASGLVPGEAEAF
v_call: TRBV12-5
cdr3_length: 12
j_call: TRBJ1-1
clone_size: -

cdr3_aa: ASSQSAGRMDTEAF
v_call: TRBV23-1
cdr3_length: 14
j_call: TRBJ1-1
clone_size: few

cdr3_aa: ASSQMLTVSYEQY
v_call: TRBV4-1
cdr3_length: 13
j_call: TRBJ2-7
clone_size: few

cdr3_aa: ASSEFGRVTEAF
v_call: TRBV25-1
cdr3_length: 12
j_call: TRBJ1-1
clone_size: few

cdr3_aa: AISEEWPDTEAF
v_call: TRBV10-3
cdr3_length: 12
j_call: TRBJ1-1
clone_size: few

cdr3_aa: ASSSGTGNMNTEAF
v_call: TRBV5-1
cdr3_length: 14
j_call: TRBJ1-1
clone_size: -

cdr3_aa: ASSHNWGNDYGYT
v_call: TRBV7-2
cdr3_length: 13
j_call: TRBJ1-2
clone_size: -

cdr3_aa: ASSLDRYRDTQY
v_call: TRBV5-1
cdr3_length: 12
j_call: TRBJ2-3
clone_size: few

cdr3_aa: SAPLAANTGELF
v_call: TRBV20-1
cdr3_length: 12
j_call: TRBJ2-2
clone_size: -

cdr3_aa: ASSLRGDNSPLH
v_call: TRBV7-6
cdr3_length: 12
j_call: TRBJ1-6
clone_size: few

cdr3_aa: ASSRTRMADTQY
v_call: TRBV6-5
cdr3_length: 12
j_call: TRBJ2-3
clone_size: few

cdr3_aa: ASSQEGGSYNEQF
v_call: TRBV5-1
cdr3_length: 13
j_call: TRBJ2-1
clone_size: -

cdr3_aa: ASSYRAGHYTNEQY
v_call: TRBV6-5
cdr3_length: 14
j_call: TRBJ2-7
clone_size: few

cdr3_aa: ASSQAGLQPQH
v_call: TRBV14
cdr3_length: 11
j_call: TRBJ1-5
clone_size: -

cdr3_aa: ASSLQPPALAGGPETQY
v_call: TRBV7-9
cdr3_length: 17
j_call: TRBJ2-5
clone_size: -

cdr3_aa: ASSHARATLH
v_call: TRBV6-2/TRBV6-3
cdr3_length: 10
j_call: TRBJ1-6
clone_size: many

cdr3_aa: ATSRAPAQETQY
v_call: TRBV15
cdr3_length: 12
j_call: TRBJ2-5
clone_size: -

cdr3_aa: ASSLILAGGTGELF
v_call: TRBV5-6
cdr3_length: 14
j_call: TRBJ2-2
clone_size: -

cdr3_aa: ASSLWGTGALYNEQF
v_call: TRBV7-3
cdr3_length: 15
j_call: TRBJ2-1
clone_size: -

cdr3_aa: ASSQTTSRTGGELF
v_call: TRBV4-1
cdr3_length: 14
j_call: TRBJ1-4
clone_size: -

cdr3_aa: ASRPPGLNYGYT
v_call: TRBV7-2
cdr3_length: 12
j_call: TRBJ1-2
clone_size: -

cdr3_aa: ASSYADQPQH
v_call: TRBV6-6
cdr3_length: 10
j_call: TRBJ1-5
clone_size: once

cdr3_aa: SARGGREVSNTGELF
v_call: TRBV20-1
cdr3_length: 15
j_call: TRBJ2-2
clone_size: few

cdr3_aa: ASSVSRQGVLGYT
v_call: TRBV2
cdr3_length: 13
j_call: TRBJ1-2
clone_size: few

cdr3_aa: ASRKAGTGLTGELF
v_call: TRBV7-2
cdr3_length: 14
j_call: TRBJ2-2
clone_size: few

cdr3_aa: ASSLWGGGNTEAF
v_call: TRBV12-3/TRBV12-4
cdr3_length: 13
j_call: TRBJ1-1
clone_size: few

cdr3_aa: ASSVQDQPQH
v_call: TRBV28
cdr3_length: 10
j_call: TRBJ1-5
clone_size: few

cdr3_aa: ATSRAGFPTNEKLF
v_call: TRBV15
cdr3_length: 14
j_call: TRBJ1-4
clone_size: few